Listed below are T cell receptor beta chains from one sample, sequenced in a study of cytomegalovirus exposure and HLA in healthy donors. Some clones are missing from TCRdb's copy, which holds only in-frame ones; the method was immunoSEQ multiplex PCR. The sample holds 99,000 or so clones, over 9.5% seen once. Sequencing was carried out using PBMCs. These receptors were obtained from a middle-aged man in good health and CMV-seropositive. The CDR3 runs from the conserved cysteine through the conserved F or W. The D gene is left open where the match is weak. Not every row has a clone size; where given, it reads once, few, many or a size class.

j_call v_call d_call clone_size cdr3_nt cdr3_aa
TRBJ2-6 TRBV11-3 TRBD1 few TGTGCCAGCAGCCCACAGACAGGGACCTCTGGGGCCAACGTCCTGACTTTC CASSPQTGTSGANVLTF
TRBJ2-7 TRBV5-6 TRBD1 few TGTGCCAGCAGCCAACGCCCGGGACAGGGCTCCTACGAGCAGTACTTC CASSQRPGQGSYEQYF
TRBJ2-5 TRBV7-9 NA NA TGTGCCAGCCAAGGGGTTACGGAGACCCAGTACTTC CASQGVTETQYF
TRBJ1-5 TRBV6-5 TRBD1 NA TGTGCCAGCCGGGACAGGCAACAGCCCCAGCATTTT CASRDRQQPQHF
TRBJ1-2 TRBV19 TRBD1 NA TGTGCCAGTAGTATTGGACAGGGGTTCTCTGGCTACACCTTC CASSIGQGFSGYTF
TRBJ1-1 TRBV12-5 NA few TGTGCATCCAGGGTCGACACTGAAGCTTTCTTT CASRVDTEAFF
TRBJ2-7 TRBV5-6 NA few TGTGCCAGCAGCTTGGCAGGGTTCGTGTCCTACGAGCAGTACTTC CASSLAGFVSYEQYF
TRBJ1-5 TRBV12-5 NA NA TGTGCTAGTGGCCCTCCGGGTCTCTCTAGCAATCAGCCCCAGCATTTT CASGPPGLSSNQPQHF
TRBJ2-1 TRBV18 TRBD2 NA TGTGCCAGCTCACCCAGCGGGGATGGGCAGTTCTTC CASSPSGDGQFF
TRBJ2-3 TRBV5-4 NA NA TGTGCCAGCAGCTCGGTTAGCGTAATTAGCACAGATACGCAGTATTTT CASSSVSVISTDTQYF
TRBJ2-7 TRBV30 TRBD1 few TGTGCCTGGGAAGGGACAGAGTCCTACGAGCAGTACTTC CAWEGTESYEQYF
TRBJ2-5 TRBV6-1 TRBD2 NA TGTGCCAGCAGTGGATGGACTAGCGGAAGAGAAGAGACCCAGTACTTC CASSGWTSGREETQYF
TRBJ1-2 TRBV6-6 TRBD1 NA TGTGCCATCGAAAGTTTGACAGGGAGCTATGGCTACACCTTC CAIESLTGSYGYTF
TRBJ2-7 TRBV19 TRBD2 NA TGTGCCAGTAGTATAGAACTAGCGTCGACGGGGGAGCAGTACTTC CASSIELASTGEQYF
TRBJ2-4 TRBV18 NA NA TGTGCCAGCTCACCACCGGGTCTAGCTAGCATTCAGTACTTC CASSPPGLASIQYF
TRBJ2-1 TRBV6-4 NA NA TGTGCCAGCAGTGACCGCGTGGGGGCGGGAGCGAATGAGCAGTTCTTC CASSDRVGAGANEQFF
TRBJ1-5 TRBV29-1 NA few TGCAGCGTTGTGGAGGGCAATCAGCCCCAGCATTTT CSVVEGNQPQHF
TRBJ1-1 TRBV11-2 NA few TGTGCCAGCAGCTCTCATAGCACTGAAGCTTTCTTT CASSSHSTEAFF
TRBJ1-5 TRBV6-1 TRBD1 few TGTGCCAGCAGTGAAACAGGGGCAGGTAATCAGCCCCAGCATTTT CASSETGAGNQPQHF
TRBJ1-2 TRBV7-2 TRBD1 few TGTGCCAGCAGCCCTTCAGGGGGAAACTATGGCTACACCTTC CASSPSGGNYGYTF
TRBJ2-3 TRBV19 NA NA TGTGCCAGTATCCCATCAGGGGCAGATACGCAGTATTTT CASIPSGADTQYF
TRBJ2-3 TRBV27 TRBD2 few TGTGCCAGCAGTTTACAAGCGGGAGGGCGGTTGGATACGCAGTATTTT CASSLQAGGRLDTQYF
TRBJ2-7 TRBV2 NA few TGTGCCAGCGCCATAGGAGGCGAGCAGTACTTC CASAIGGEQYF
TRBJ1-4 TRBV28 TRBD1 NA TGTGCCAGCAGTTTAAGGACAGGCAAGGCGTTTTTT CASSLRTGKAFF
TRBJ1-6 TRBV27 TRBD1 NA TGTGCCAGCAGCGACTTAACCGGGACAGGGGGCTTCGGTTCACCCCTCCACTTT CASSDLTGTGGFGSPLHF